These 6 T cell receptor beta chains share one sample of origin, sequenced in a study of regulatory T cells in long-lasting Graves disease. Time point denoted: newly diagnosed GD, antithyroid drugs for less than 3 months. The TCR library used RNA extracted from PBMCs. Arm-PCR of CDR3 regions and iRepertoire HTBI primers were used to build TCR beta libraries. A single record per CDR3 protein comes from TCRdb applying MiXCR to the multiplex PCR reads. The sample yields fewer than 350,000 distinct CDR3 sequences, 15% to 20% seen once. Sequences were derived from peripheral blood mononuclear cells (PBMCs), sampled at new diagnosis, from a patient treated with antithyroid drugs. Receptors were obtained from a female donor with Graves disease.

This clonotype was picked up a small number of times. The chain employs TRBV6-1 and TRBJ2-1; D is ambiguous. Trimming left V 7 bases short and J 3 bases short, with 10 bases between. The CDR3 has 13 residues. Germline V gene data show CDR1 as MNHNS and CDR2 as SASEGT. CDR3 residues: CASNPEFYNEQFF. The DNA for the CDR3 is TGTGCCAGCAACCCCGAGTTCTACAATGAGCAGTTCTTC.

The rearrangement uses TRBV7-9 and TRBJ1-3; no firm D call. The germline V gene has CDR1 SEHNR and CDR2 FQNEAQ (reference sequence). The CDR3 is 16 residues long. Deletions cut 5 bases from V and 2 bases from J, with 16 bases between. CDR3 sequence (DNA): TGTGCCAGCAGCCGTGACAACTTTCGGGCTGGAAACACCATATATTTT. Protein product: CASSRDNFRAGNTIYF.

The chain joins TRBV19 to TRBJ2-1; 9 bases fit TRBD2. The CDR3 has 16 residues. The junction had 15 bases not matched to a gene; V was cut back by 5 bases and J by 10 bases. Looked up from germline, CDR1 is LNHDA and CDR2 is SQIVND (reference sequence). CDR3 loop: CASSFRAGTSLSEQFF. The CDR3 nucleotides are TGTGCCAGTAGTTTCCGAGCCGGGACTAGCCTCTCCGAGCAGTTCTTC.

This clonotype was recorded a few times. The V call is TRBV7-3, the J call TRBJ2-3, with D possibly being TRBD2 (5 bases). This CDR3 has 13 residues. V lost 5 bases to trimming and J lost 6 bases, with 12 bases between them. Germline CDR1 SGHTA, CDR2 FQGTGA. The CDR3: CASSLLPGDTQYF. The DNA of the CDR3 is TGTGCCAGCAGCCTCCTCCCGGGGGATACGCAGTATTTT.

This chain joins TRBV9 and TRBJ1-1, with no clear D. The CDR3 runs 15 residues. From germline, CDR1 is SGDLS and CDR2 YYNGEE. V lost 3 bases, J lost 4 bases, and 16 bases lay in between. This chain's CDR3 is CASSGLTGGTTEAFF. The CDR3 DNA follows: TGTGCCAGCAGCGGATTGACGGGTGGTACCACTGAAGCTTTCTTT.

This clonotype was counted many times. The chain employs TRBV2 and TRBJ2-2; TRBD2 is a possible D gene (5 bases). Germline loops: CDR1 SNHLY, CDR2 FYNNEI. V gave up 6 bases and J gave up 6 bases, with 5 bases separating them. The CDR3 sequence is 11 residues long. The CDR3 region is CASRLAGELFF. The DNA for the CDR3 is TGTGCCAGCAGACTAGCCGGGGAGCTGTTTTTT.